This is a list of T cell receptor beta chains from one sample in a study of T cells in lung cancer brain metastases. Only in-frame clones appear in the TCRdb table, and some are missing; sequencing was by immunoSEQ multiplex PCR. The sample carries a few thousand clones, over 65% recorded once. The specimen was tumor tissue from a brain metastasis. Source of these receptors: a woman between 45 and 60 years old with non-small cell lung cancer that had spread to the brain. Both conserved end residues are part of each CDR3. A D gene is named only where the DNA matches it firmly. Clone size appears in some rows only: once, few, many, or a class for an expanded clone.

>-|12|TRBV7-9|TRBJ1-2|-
TGTGCCAGCAGCCGAGGGGGTTCCGGCTACACCTTC
CASSRGGSGYTF
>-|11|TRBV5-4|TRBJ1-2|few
TGTGCCAGCAGCTTGCTAGGCGGCTACACCTTC
CASSLLGGYTF
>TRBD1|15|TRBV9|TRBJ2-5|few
TGTGCCAGCAGCGTAGCCGGGACAGGGGGAGAGACCCAGTACTTC
CASSVAGTGGETQYF
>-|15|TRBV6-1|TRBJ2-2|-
TGTGCCAGCAGTGAAGGCACCGCGGTCGCCGGGGAGCTGTTTTTT
CASSEGTAVAGELFF
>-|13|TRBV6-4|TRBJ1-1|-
TGTGCCAGCAGTGATCAGCCGAACACTGAAGCTTTCTTT
CASSDQPNTEAFF
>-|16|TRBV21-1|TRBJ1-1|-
TGTGCCAGCAGCCCGCGGGACACGGGGGCGGATACTGAAGCTTTCTTT
CASSPRDTGADTEAFF
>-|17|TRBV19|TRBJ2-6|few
TGTGCCAGTAGTATTGAGCTGAGGCGCTCTGGGGCCAACGTCCTGACTTTC
CASSIELRRSGANVLTF
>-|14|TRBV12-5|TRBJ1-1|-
TGTGCTAGTGGTTTAGCAGGGGCGGGAGGTGAAGCTTTCTTT
CASGLAGAGGEAFF
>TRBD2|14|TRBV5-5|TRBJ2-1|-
TGTGCCAGCAGCCGGACTAGCGGGTACAATGAGCAGTTCTTC
CASSRTSGYNEQFF
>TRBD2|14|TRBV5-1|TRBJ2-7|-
TGCGCCAGCTCAGTCAGGGAGGGGACCTACGAGCAGTACTTC
CASSVREGTYEQYF
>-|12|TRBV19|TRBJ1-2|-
TGTGCCAGTAGCCTTTTGAGCTATGGCTACACCTTC
CASSLLSYGYTF
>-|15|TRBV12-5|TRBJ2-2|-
TGTGCTAGTGGTTTGTTGGACAAGAACACCGGGGAGCTGTTTTTT
CASGLLDKNTGELFF
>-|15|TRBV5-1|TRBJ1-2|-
TGCGCCAGCAGCTTGGCCGTCCAGGGCAGCTATGGCTACACCTTC
CASSLAVQGSYGYTF
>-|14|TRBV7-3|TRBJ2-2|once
TGTGCCAGCAGCCCAAGACCGGGAGAAAGGGAGCTGTTTTTT
CASSPRPGERELFF
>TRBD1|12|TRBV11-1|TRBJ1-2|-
TGTGCCAGCAGCTTGACAGGGACTGGCTACACCTTC
CASSLTGTGYTF
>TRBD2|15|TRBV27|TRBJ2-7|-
TGTGCCAGCAGTTTATTGGGACTAGCGACACACGAGCAGTACTTC
CASSLLGLATHEQYF
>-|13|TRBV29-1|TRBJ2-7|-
TGCAGCGCTATGACAGCGAGATCCTACGAGCAGTACTTC
CSAMTARSYEQYF